Shown below are 32 T cell receptor beta chains from a single sample sequenced in a study of technical replicates of blood from a handful of donors (dated by TCRdb to the late 2010s). Library prep was done by the immunoSEQ multiplex PCR assay. TCRdb retrieved this table from immuneACCESS and kept in-frame rearrangements only. Not all clones are present; in checked studies, unresolved V genes account for under half, and no reason is known for the remainder. The sample records just over 95,000 clones, about 95% of which are singletons. The top ten constitute 0.3% to 0.35% of the sample. Sequenced material: T cells isolated from PBMCs. Receptor source: a human donor in good health.

The gene calls are TRBV2 and TRBJ2-1; the match to TRBD1 covers 12 bases. The CDR3 spans 15 residues. Trimming at V came to 3 bases and at J to 6 bases, leaving 3 bases not matched to a gene. CDR1 is SNHLY, CDR2 FYNNEI, per germline. In DNA, the CDR3 is TGTGCCAGCAGTGAGGGACAGGGGGCGATCAATGAGCAGTTCTTC. The encoded protein is CASSEGQGAINEQFF.

This clone was seen a single time. This chain links TRBV19 with TRBJ2-1; 12 positions match TRBD2. Trimming removed 7 bases from V and 3 bases from J; junction bases left unmatched: 4. This CDR3 has 15 residues. The germline V gene encodes CDR1 LNHDA and CDR2 SQIVND (reference sequence). CDR3 in amino acids: CASTSGRAHYNEQFF. CDR3 sequence (DNA): TGTGCCAGTACTAGCGGGAGGGCCCACTACAATGAGCAGTTCTTC.

The CDR3 sequence: CASSVGDWSETQYF. The CDR3 DNA is TGTGCCAGCAGCGTAGGAGACTGGTCAGAGACCCAGTACTTC. The chain employs TRBV9 and TRBJ2-5; D is undetermined. Per the germline V gene, CDR1 is SGDLS and CDR2 is YYNGEE. The CDR3 extends over 14 amino acids. V lost 0 bases and J lost 4, with 10 bases in between. The full variable domain, rest sourced from reference TRBV9 and TRBJ2-5, is DSGVTQTPKHLITATGQRVTLRCSPRSGDLSVYWYQQSLDQGLQFLIQYYNGEERAKGNILERFSAQQFPDLHSELNLSSLELGDSALYFCASSVGDWSETQYFGPGTRLLVL.

The rearrangement links TRBV5-1 to TRBJ2-2; 13 nucleotides match TRBD2. This CDR3 region has 18 residues. Germline-derived CDR1 and CDR2 are SGHRS and YFSETQ. V lost 6 bases, J lost 6 bases, and 14 bases stayed unmatched. CDR3 protein: CASNRGLAGPIWAGELFF. The CDR3 DNA is TGCGCCAGCAACCGGGGACTAGCGGGACCTATTTGGGCCGGGGAGCTGTTTTTT.

This chain joins TRBV11-2 and TRBJ2-7; a possible D gene is TRBD2 (6 bases). V lost 1 base to trimming and J lost 6 bases, with 10 bases between them. CDR1 and CDR2 from the germline V gene are SGHAT and FQNNGV. This CDR3 has 13 amino acids. As DNA, the CDR3 is TGTGCCAGCAGCTTAGTTTACGGGGGCGAGCAGTACTTC. It codes for CASSLVYGGEQYF.

This clone occurred once. The rearrangement uses TRBV5-1 and TRBJ2-6, with 7 nucleotides matching TRBD1. Germline assignment: CDR1 SGHRS and CDR2 YFSETQ. There are 16 residues in the CDR3. With 9 bases clipped from V and 1 base from J, the junction kept 10 bases outside the gene matches. The CDR3 protein is CATKTGPASGANVLTF. The CDR3 nucleotides read TGCGCCACCAAGACAGGGCCGGCGTCTGGGGCCAACGTCCTGACTTTC.

This rearrangement joins TRBV27 to TRBJ2-2; D not resolved. V gave up 0 bases and J gave up 4 bases, with 3 bases separating them. The length of the CDR3 is 13 residues. Germline assignment: CDR1 MNHEY and CDR2 SMNVEV (reference sequence). The CDR3 bases are TGTGCCAGCAGTTTATCCCTCACCGGGGAGCTGTTTTTT. The encoded protein is CASSLSLTGELFF.

This clone was seen just once. The V call is TRBV5-5, the J call TRBJ2-1, with 14 positions matching TRBD2. Losses at the gene ends were 6 bases for V and 9 bases for J; bases not matched to a gene: 8. Germline V CDR1 and CDR2: SGHKS, YYEKEE (reference sequence). The CDR3 spans 15 residues. The CDR3 loop reads CASNQGLAGEGEQFF. CDR3 coding DNA: TGTGCCAGCAACCAGGGACTAGCGGGAGAGGGTGAGCAGTTCTTC.

This chain joins TRBV7-9 and TRBJ2-1; no clear D gene. The CDR3 is made up of 14 amino acids. V was cut by 3 bases and J by 7 bases, with 13 bases left in between. CDR1 SEHNR and CDR2 FQNEAQ come from the germline V gene (reference sequence). CDR3 amino acids: CASSFNPPRNEQFF. CDR3 coding DNA: TGTGCCAGCAGCTTTAATCCTCCTAGAAATGAGCAGTTCTTC. The entire variable domain, with the rest obtained from reference TRBV7-9 and TRBJ2-1, is as follows: DTGVSQNPRHKITKRGQNVTFRCDPISEHNRLYWYRQTLGQGPEFLTYFQNEAQLEKSRLLSDRFSAERPKGSFSTLEIQRTEQGDSAMYLCASSFNPPRNEQFFGPGTRLTVL.

This chain links TRBV28 with TRBJ1-5; D is perhaps TRBD1 (5 bases). The germline V gene encodes CDR1 MDHEN and CDR2 SYDVKM. This CDR3 is 14 amino acids long. V was pared by 9 bases and J by 7 bases, with 19 bases between. The DNA of the CDR3 is TGTGCCAGTGGATTTAGGCGGGGGGACCAGCCCCAGCATTTT. Protein product: CASGFRRGDQPQHF.

The rearrangement uses TRBV6-1 and TRBJ1-4; D is uncertain. V was clipped by 5 bases and J by 6 bases, with 13 bases between them. The CDR3 has 14 residues. Germline CDR1 and CDR2: MNHNS and SASEGT. The CDR3 nucleotides are TGTGCCAGCAGTCCAACCGGGATTGATGAAAAACTGTTTTTT. Amino acids: CASSPTGIDEKLFF.

The rearrangement links TRBV28 to TRBJ2-2; a possible D gene is TRBD1 (5 bases). The CDR3 is made up of 15 amino acids. Germline-derived CDR1 and CDR2 are MDHEN and SYDVKM. The V end was cut by 5 bases, the J end by 5 bases, with 15 bases between. CDR3 DNA sequence: TGTGCCAGCAGTAAAAGGGGTCCATGGACCGGGGAGCTGTTTTTT. Amino acids: CASSKRGPWTGELFF.

CDR3 protein: CASSLETGTEAFF. DNA of the CDR3: TGTGCCAGCAGCTTAGAGACAGGGACTGAAGCTTTCTTT. This sequence joins TRBV11-2 and TRBJ1-1, with 7 nucleotides matching TRBD1. The junction had 0 bases not matched to a gene; V was cut back by 0 bases and J by 5 bases. The CDR3 extends over 13 amino acids. Germline CDR1 is SGHAT and CDR2 is FQNNGV.

The chain combines TRBV4-2 with TRBJ2-2; possible D gene TRBD2, 5 bases. There are 16 residues in the CDR3. In germline, CDR1 is LGHNA, CDR2 YNFKEQ. V lost 1 base and J 7 bases, leaving 16 bases between the germline ends. CDR3 DNA sequence: TGTGCCAGCAGCCAAGTTCCGGGATTAGAGGGCGGGGAGCTGTTTTTT. Translated: CASSQVPGLEGGELFF.

V and J are TRBV15 and TRBJ2-7; 9 bases are a match to TRBD2. The CDR3 spans 16 residues. V gave up 1 base and J gave up 3 bases; unmatched junction bases: 7. Germline values: CDR1 LNHNV, CDR2 YYDKDF (reference sequence). CDR3 amino acids: CATSRARASGIYEQYF. The CDR3 DNA sequence: TGTGCCACCAGCAGAGCAAGGGCTAGCGGGATCTACGAGCAGTACTTC.

The CDR3: CASSFVGRGAFF. CDR3 nucleotide sequence: TGTGCCAGCAGTTTTGTCGGCAGGGGAGCTTTCTTT. The chain combines TRBV28 with TRBJ1-1; the D gene is possibly TRBD1 (6 bases). Germline-derived CDR1 and CDR2 are MDHEN and SYDVKM. The CDR3 length is 12 residues. The V and J ends lost 3 bases and 10 bases respectively, with 12 bases between them.

The chain employs TRBV13 and TRBJ2-3; perhaps TRBD2 as D (6 bases). Trimming pared 3 bases from V and 6 bases from J, leaving 16 bases between. Germline V gives CDR1 PRHDT, CDR2 FYEKMQ (reference sequence). The CDR3 is 15 residues long. CDR3 sequence reads: CASSFAGSKVDTQYF. The CDR3 DNA reads TGTGCCAGCAGCTTCGCCGGGAGTAAGGTGGATACGCAGTATTTT. Based on the CDR3 plus reference TRBV13 and TRBJ2-3, the full variable domain is AAGVIQSPRHLIKEKRETATLKCYPIPRHDTVYWYQQGPGQDPQFLISFYEKMQSDKGSIPDRFSAQQFSDYHSELNMSSLELGDSALYFCASSFAGSKVDTQYFGPGTRLTVL.

The rearrangement joins TRBV2 to TRBJ2-2; 10 bases align to TRBD1. CDR3 size: 15 residues. From germline, CDR1 is SNHLY and CDR2 FYNNEI. Germline trimming cut 4 bases from V and 9 bases from J; bases unmatched to any gene: 8. The CDR3 is CASSAPRQGAWELFF. CDR3 nucleotides: TGTGCCAGCAGTGCCCCTAGACAGGGGGCGTGGGAGCTGTTTTTT.

The CDR3 DNA reads as TGTGCCAGCAGCTTCCTCATGACTCTTGATGAGCAGTTCTTC. It codes for CASSFLMTLDEQFF. The chain links TRBV11-3 to TRBJ2-1; D is uncertain. The CDR3 runs to 14 residues. V lost 3 bases to trimming and J lost 8 bases, with 14 bases between them. The V gene's germline CDR1 is SGHNT and CDR2 YENEEA.

The sample holds one count of this clone. The chain couples TRBV13 to TRBJ2-3, with 12 bases fitting TRBD2. Germline trimming cut 1 base from V and 6 bases from J; bases unmatched to any gene: 8. CDR1 is PRHDT, CDR2 FYEKMQ, per germline (reference sequence). The CDR3 totals 17 residues. The CDR3 reads CASSLDETSGRGDTQYF. In DNA, the CDR3 is TGTGCCAGCAGCTTAGATGAGACTAGCGGGAGAGGGGATACGCAGTATTTT.

The gene calls are TRBV30 and TRBJ2-7, with a weak D call TRBD1 (6 bases). V shed 0 bases and J shed 2 bases, with 11 bases lying between them. CDR3 length: 14 residues. CDR1 and CDR2 (germline): GTSNPN, SVGIG (reference sequence). The CDR3 DNA reads as TGTGCCTGGAGTGTCCAGGGGCTTACCTACGAGCAGTACTTC. Its protein product is CAWSVQGLTYEQYF.

The V call is TRBV4-2, the J call TRBJ2-2; 10 positions match TRBD2. Germline V lookup: CDR1 LGHNA, CDR2 YNFKEQ. The CDR3 has 17 amino acids. J was trimmed by 0 bases and V by 3 bases; bases with no gene match: 4. The CDR3 DNA sequence: TGTGCCAGCAGCCAGCACCTAGCGGGGGCGAACACCGGGGAGCTGTTTTTT. This encodes CASSQHLAGANTGELFF.

This clone came up once. The CDR3: CASSLAGGRLDEQYF. CDR3 nucleotide sequence: TGTGCCAGCAGCTTAGCGGGCGGGAGGCTCGACGAGCAGTACTTC. The rearrangement joins TRBV7-6 to TRBJ2-7; the match to TRBD2 covers 8 bases. The ends lost 0 bases at V and 5 bases at J; junction bases unmatched: 6. The germline gives CDR1 SGHVS, CDR2 FNYEAQ. The length of the CDR3 is 15 residues.

The genes are TRBV27 and TRBJ2-1; 11 nucleotides agree with TRBD2. Trimming at V came to 3 bases and at J to 5 bases, leaving 15 bases not matched to a gene. Per germline, CDR1 MNHEY and CDR2 SMNVEV (reference sequence). The CDR3 totals 19 residues. Written as DNA, the CDR3 is TGTGCCAGCAGTTTCTTGCTAAGGGTAGCGGGAGGGCCGAACAATGAGCAGTTCTTC. Its protein is CASSFLLRVAGGPNNEQFF.

Here the CDR3 reads CASHGTGYRQQYF. In nucleotides, the CDR3 is TGTGCCAGTCACGGGACAGGGTATAGGCAGCAGTACTTC. V and J are TRBV28 and TRBJ2-7, with TRBD1 matching over 9 bases. Trimming at V came to 9 bases and at J to 8 bases, leaving 11 bases not matched to a gene. The germline gives CDR1 MDHEN, CDR2 SYDVKM. This CDR3 contains 13 residues.

The J gene is TRBJ2-7, the V gene TRBV6-1; the D is unclear. Germline CDR1 reads MNHNS; CDR2 reads SASEGT. Trimming took off 8 bases at V and 2 bases at J, with 10 bases between the two ends. CDR3 length equals 12 residues. In DNA, the CDR3 is TGTGCCAGCTTTTTAACGGCCTACGAGCAGTACTTC. Protein: CASFLTAYEQYF.

The V gene is TRBV10-3, the J gene TRBJ2-2, with 7 nucleotides matching TRBD2. The germline V gene has CDR1 ENHRY and CDR2 SYGVKD. This CDR3 is built from 17 residues. V trimming: 0 bases; J trimming: 2 bases; junction bases outside the gene matches: 6. Written as DNA, the CDR3 is TGTGCCATCAGTGAGTCGTTTGGAGCGGGAAACACCGGGGAGCTGTTTTTT. The encoded protein is CAISESFGAGNTGELFF.

DNA of the CDR3: TGTGCCAGTAGACAGGGTTTTGAAAAACTGTTTTTT. Encoded protein: CASRQGFEKLFF. The V gene is TRBV19, the J gene TRBJ1-4; TRBD1 is a possible D gene (6 bases). The germline CDR1 and CDR2 sequences are LNHDA and SQIVND (reference sequence). The V and J ends lost 6 bases and 7 bases respectively, with 9 bases between them. There are 12 residues in the CDR3.

The gene calls are TRBV7-3 and TRBJ2-3, with D perhaps matching TRBD1 (6 bases). With 2 bases removed from V and 5 bases from J, the gap between germline ends came to 8 bases. Germline lookup yields CDR1 SGHTA and CDR2 FQGTGA. The CDR3 has 13 amino acids. DNA of the CDR3: TGTGCCAGCAGCTTATCCAGGGGAGATACGCAGTATTTT. The encoded protein is CASSLSRGDTQYF.

V gene TRBV28 combines with J gene TRBJ2-7, with a possible D match to TRBD1 (5 bases). Deletions cut 7 bases from V and 2 bases from J, with 15 bases between. CDR3 length equals 14 residues. Germline CDR1 and CDR2: MDHEN and SYDVKM. CDR3 coding DNA: TGTGCCAGCATCCCCCGACAGTCAGCCTACGAGCAGTACTTC. It is translated as CASIPRQSAYEQYF.

The rearrangement uses TRBV6-6 and TRBJ2-7; D is perhaps TRBD1 (5 bases). The CDR3 runs to 15 residues. Germline V CDR1 and CDR2: MNHNY, SVGAGI (reference sequence). V lost 8 bases to trimming and J lost 6 bases, with 23 bases between them. The CDR3 reads CASYPSPGHWLEQYF. For the CDR3, the DNA is TGTGCCAGCTACCCGTCTCCTGGACACTGGCTCGAGCAGTACTTC.

This chain uses TRBV9 with TRBJ2-5; 12 bases line up with TRBD2. Germline-derived CDR1 and CDR2 are SGDLS and YYNGEE. V gave up 4 bases and J gave up 6 bases; unmatched junction bases: 7. This CDR3 has 15 residues. The chain's CDR3 is CASSPQGLAGKTQYF. The CDR3, as DNA: TGTGCCAGCAGCCCCCAAGGACTAGCGGGAAAGACCCAGTACTTC.